Listed below are T cell receptor beta chains from one sample, sequenced in a study of beta chain features in type 1 diabetes. TCRdb keeps only in-frame clones here, not all; method: immunoSEQ multiplex PCR. Of 200,000 to 300,000 clones detected, approximately 15% appear once; the ten largest clones hold about 0.02%. Sequenced sample: naive CD4+ T cells from blood. The source is a man aged 25-45 years with type 1 diabetes. Both conserved end residues are part of each CDR3. A D gene is named only where the DNA matches it firmly. Only part of the rows carry a size: once, few, many, or a class if the clone is expanded.

J gene,D gene,clone size,V gene,CDR3 DNA,CDR3 protein
TRBJ2-1,TRBD2,-,TRBV30,TGTGCCCGAGGACTAGCGGGAGTCAATGAGCAGTTCTTC,CARGLAGVNEQFF
TRBJ1-2,-,-,TRBV6-1,TGTGCCAGCAGTGACCGACAGGCCGGTGGCTACACCTTC,CASSDRQAGGYTF
TRBJ2-5,-,few,TRBV2,TGTGCCAGCAGGGTGGGCAGGGAAGAGACCCAGTACTTC,CASRVGREETQYF
TRBJ1-1,TRBD1,few,TRBV30,TGTGCCCACAGGGGGAACACTGAAGCTTTCTTT,CAHRGNTEAFF
TRBJ2-7,TRBD1,few,TRBV6-5,TGTGCCAGCAGTTACGCCCAGGGGACAGGGAGCTACGAGCAGTACTTC,CASSYAQGTGSYEQYF
TRBJ2-7,TRBD1,-,TRBV6-1,TGTGCCAGCACCCGTGGACAGGGGGCCTACGAGCAGTACTTC,CASTRGQGAYEQYF
TRBJ2-1,-,few,TRBV19,TGTGCCAGTAGTATCGTTAGCGGCTTCTCCTACAATGAGCAGTTCTTC,CASSIVSGFSYNEQFF
TRBJ1-5,-,-,TRBV6-5,TGTGCCAGCAGTGGACAGCCCAATCAGCCCCAGCATTTT,CASSGQPNQPQHF
TRBJ2-7,-,few,TRBV4-2,TGTGCCAGCAGCCCTCCCAACGAGCTCTACGAGCAGTACTTC,CASSPPNELYEQYF
TRBJ2-7,-,-,TRBV19,TGTGCCAGTTCCCAGGGGAGCGAGCAGTACTTC,CASSQGSEQYF
TRBJ2-3,-,many,TRBV29-1,TGCAGCGTTGGATGGACAAGGGAAGGAGATACGCAGTATTTT,CSVGWTREGDTQYF
TRBJ2-3,TRBD2,few,TRBV9,TGTGCCAGCAGCCTCGGACTAGCGGCCGGAGATACGCAGTATTTT,CASSLGLAAGDTQYF
TRBJ2-3,TRBD2,few,TRBV4-1,TGCGCCAGCAGCCAAGGGGTGGCGGGAGCCACCACAGATACGCAGTATTTT,CASSQGVAGATTDTQYF
TRBJ2-1,TRBD2,few,TRBV5-1,TGCGCCAGCAGGTATAGCGGGAGTCCCTACAATGAGCAGTTCTTC,CASRYSGSPYNEQFF
TRBJ2-1,TRBD2,few,TRBV29-1,TGCAGCGTTGCCTACAGGCCATTCACCCCGGGAGGGAGAAATGAGCAGTTCTTC,CSVAYRPFTPGGRNEQFF
TRBJ2-1,-,few,TRBV11-3,TGTGCCAGCAGCTTAGGGGTAGGACAGTCAGACAATGAGCAGTTCTTC,CASSLGVGQSDNEQFF
TRBJ2-2,-,few,TRBV4-2,TGTGCCAGCAGCCTTATGGTGGGAGAGGATACCGGGGAGCTGTTTTTT,CASSLMVGEDTGELFF
TRBJ2-5,TRBD2,few,TRBV30,TGTGCCTGGTCGGGGGGGCTAGCAGAGACCCAGTACTTC,CAWSGGLAETQYF
TRBJ1-2,TRBD1,few,TRBV27,TGTGCCAGCGCCTTGGGACAGGGGGCTGGCTATGGCTACACCTTC,CASALGQGAGYGYTF
TRBJ1-2,TRBD1,few,TRBV6-5,TGTGCCAGCAGGCCGACAGGGCTAGGCTACACCTTC,CASRPTGLGYTF
TRBJ2-2,TRBD1,-,TRBV7-8,TGTGCCAGCAGCTTGGGGACAGGGGTCACCACCGGGGAGCTGTTTTTT,CASSLGTGVTTGELFF
TRBJ2-4,-,few,TRBV5-1,TGCGCCAGCAGCCCCCAGGGAGGCAAAAACATTCAGTACTTC,CASSPQGGKNIQYF
TRBJ2-3,TRBD2,-,TRBV9,TGTGCCAGCAGTCAGACTAGCGGGGGGGCCAATACGCAGTATTTT,CASSQTSGGANTQYF
TRBJ2-7,-,-,TRBV9,TGTGCCAGCAGCCCGGGCGATTTACGGGGCTACGAGCAGTACTTC,CASSPGDLRGYEQYF
TRBJ1-2,TRBD1,-,TRBV5-1,TGCGCCAGCAGCTTGGCCGGACAGGGGGGTGGCTACACCTTC,CASSLAGQGGGYTF
TRBJ2-1,-,-,TRBV5-1,TGCGCCAGCAGCCCCCGGGACTCGCTACCCTACAATGAGCAGTTCTTC,CASSPRDSLPYNEQFF
TRBJ2-5,-,few,TRBV25-1,TGTGCCAGCAACGAGCCGGGGAGGGGGGGCGTCCAGACCCAGTACTTC,CASNEPGRGGVQTQYF
TRBJ1-1,-,once,TRBV15,TGTGCCACCAGCTGGGACGGAGGGGTCTCGGCTGAAGCTTTCTTT,CATSWDGGVSAEAFF
TRBJ2-2,-,few,TRBV5-1,TGCGCCAGCAGTGAGACTACGAACACCGGGGAGCTGTTTTTT,CASSETTNTGELFF
TRBJ2-7,TRBD2,few,TRBV7-2,TGTGCCAGCAGCCTCTCGAACAGCGGGAGCTACGAGCAGTACTTC,CASSLSNSGSYEQYF
TRBJ2-3,TRBD2,few,TRBV4-1,TGCGCCAGCAGCCAAGATTCGGCTAGCGGGGGGTACGCTAGCACAGATACGCAGTATTTT,CASSQDSASGGYASTDTQYF
TRBJ2-1,-,few,TRBV5-4,TGTGCCAGCAGCTTGGAGGCAGGGATTAAGAATGAGCAGTTCTTC,CASSLEAGIKNEQFF
TRBJ2-5,TRBD2,few,TRBV5-1,TGCGCCAGCAGCCCTCCCCTAGCGGTCCAAGAGACCCAGTACTTC,CASSPPLAVQETQYF
TRBJ2-2,-,-,TRBV2,TGTGCCAGCAGTGTAGGGAGCACCGGGGAGCTGTTTTTT,CASSVGSTGELFF
TRBJ1-3,-,-,TRBV19,TGTGCCAGTAGTAACCAGGGGCGCCGGGGAAACACCATATATTTT,CASSNQGRRGNTIYF
TRBJ2-7,TRBD1,few,TRBV18,TGTGCCAGCTCACCCGGACAGGCCATCTACGAGCAGTACTTC,CASSPGQAIYEQYF
TRBJ1-5,TRBD1,few,TRBV19,TGTGCCAGTAGTGTGGAGGGGGCGAGGAATCAGCCCCAGCATTTT,CASSVEGARNQPQHF
TRBJ2-7,TRBD1,-,TRBV5-1,TGCGCCAGCAGCATTGGCCGGGACAGGGGGACGGACGAGCAGTACTTC,CASSIGRDRGTDEQYF
TRBJ1-1,-,-,TRBV7-2,TGTGCCAGCAGCCCCGGGATCCTGAACACTGAAGCTTTCTTT,CASSPGILNTEAFF
TRBJ1-1,TRBD1,-,TRBV27,TGTGCCAGCAGTTCTTGGACAGGGGGCGGCACTGAAGCTTTCTTT,CASSSWTGGGTEAFF
TRBJ2-7,TRBD2,-,TRBV27,TGTGCCAGCAGTCCGCGACTAGCGGGAGAAGTCGAGCAGTACTTC,CASSPRLAGEVEQYF
TRBJ2-5,-,few,TRBV14,TGTGCCAGCAGCCAAAGACAGCAGGGGTACCAAGAGACCCAGTACTTC,CASSQRQQGYQETQYF
TRBJ2-1,TRBD2,few,TRBV4-2,TGTGCCAGCAGCCAGGCCATAGCGGGGGATTACAATGAGCAGTTCTTC,CASSQAIAGDYNEQFF
TRBJ2-7,-,few,TRBV7-9,TGTGCCAGCAGCTCCTGGGCCTCACTCAGCTCCTACGAGCAGTACTTC,CASSSWASLSSYEQYF
TRBJ2-7,-,few,TRBV4-1,TGCGCCAGCAGCCCTGGGGACACCAAGACCTACGAGCAGTACTTC,CASSPGDTKTYEQYF
TRBJ1-1,TRBD1,few,TRBV19,TGTGCCAGTAGAACCCCGGACAGGGGGCGGTGGACTGAAGCTTTCTTT,CASRTPDRGRWTEAFF